This T cell receptor beta chain was observed in a study of blood T cells in healthy people across ages. This CDR3 has 14 amino acids. Germline-derived CDR1 and CDR2 are MNHEY and SVGAGI. The V end lost 2 bases, the J end lost 4 bases, and 11 bases lay between the germline ends. Collection of ten milliliters of peripheral blood was performed for each donor. Whenever a sample was processed, at least 6.5 million PBMCs were isolated. A J-beta primer mix and a sample-barcoded 5' primer were used in a second PCR of roughly 6 to 11 cycles. A tag from a template-switch adaptor with 12 random nucleotides marked each cDNA molecule. TCRdb passed the 5' RACE reads through MiXCR, listing each CDR3 protein once. This sample has fewer than 1 million distinct CDR3 sequences; roughly 44% occur once, and the top ten carry under 20%.

This chain links TRBV6-5 with TRBJ1-1, with D uncertain. The receptor comes from a man in his sixties in good health. The sample was blood. CDR3 DNA sequence: TGTGCCAGCAGTTACGATACTTGGGGCACTGAAGCTTTCTTT. Its protein is CASSYDTWGTEAFF.